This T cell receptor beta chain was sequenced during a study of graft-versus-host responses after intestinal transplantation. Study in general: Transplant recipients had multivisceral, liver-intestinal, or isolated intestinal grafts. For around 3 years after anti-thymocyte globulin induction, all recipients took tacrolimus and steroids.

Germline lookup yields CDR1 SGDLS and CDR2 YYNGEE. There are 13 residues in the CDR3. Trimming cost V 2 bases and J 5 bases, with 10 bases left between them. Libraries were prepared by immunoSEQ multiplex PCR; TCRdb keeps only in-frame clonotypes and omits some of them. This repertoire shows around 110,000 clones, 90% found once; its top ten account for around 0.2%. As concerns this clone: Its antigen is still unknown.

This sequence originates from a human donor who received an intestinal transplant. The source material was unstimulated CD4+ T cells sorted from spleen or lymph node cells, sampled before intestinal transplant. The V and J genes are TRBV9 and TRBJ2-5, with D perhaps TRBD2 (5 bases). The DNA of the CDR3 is TGTGCCAGCAGCGTGGCGATAGCGGAGACCCAGTACTTC. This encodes CASSVAIAETQYF.